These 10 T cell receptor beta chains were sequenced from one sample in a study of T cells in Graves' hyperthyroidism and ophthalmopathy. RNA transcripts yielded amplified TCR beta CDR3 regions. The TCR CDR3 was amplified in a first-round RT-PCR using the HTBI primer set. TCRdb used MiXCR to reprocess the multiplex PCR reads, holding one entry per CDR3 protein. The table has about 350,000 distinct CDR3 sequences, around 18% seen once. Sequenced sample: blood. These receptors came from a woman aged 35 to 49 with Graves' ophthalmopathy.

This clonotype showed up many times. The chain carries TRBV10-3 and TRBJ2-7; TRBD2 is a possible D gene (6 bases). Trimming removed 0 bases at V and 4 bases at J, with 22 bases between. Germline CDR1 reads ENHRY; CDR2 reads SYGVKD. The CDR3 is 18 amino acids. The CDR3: CAISESSLSGTGIYEQYF. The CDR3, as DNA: TGTGCCATCAGTGAGTCATCCTTGTCCGGGACTGGGATATACGAGCAGTACTTC.

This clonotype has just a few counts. Here the CDR3 DNA reads TGTGCCAGCAGTCGGGCCGTCTATGGGACTTCAAACGAGCAGTACTTC. This sequence encodes CASSRAVYGTSNEQYF. This chain joins TRBV28 and TRBJ2-7, with a possible D match to TRBD2 (6 bases). V dropped 5 bases and J dropped 5 bases, with 22 bases sitting between them. CDR3 length: 16 residues. CDR1 and CDR2 from the germline V gene are MDHEN and SYDVKM.

CDR3 residues: CATSRERVESYGYTF. The CDR3 nucleotides read TGTGCCACCAGCAGAGAAAGGGTGGAAAGCTATGGCTACACCTTC. The chain is built from TRBV15 and TRBJ1-2; D is uncertain. This CDR3 spans 15 amino acids. The ends were cut back, 0 bases at V and 4 bases at J, with 12 bases in the middle. Germline lookup yields CDR1 LNHNV and CDR2 YYDKDF (reference sequence).

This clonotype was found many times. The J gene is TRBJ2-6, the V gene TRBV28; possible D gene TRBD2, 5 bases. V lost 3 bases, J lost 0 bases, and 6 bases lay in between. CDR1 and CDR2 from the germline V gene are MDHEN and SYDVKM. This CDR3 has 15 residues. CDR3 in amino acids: CASSFTSSGANVLTF. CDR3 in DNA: TGTGCCAGCAGTTTCACTAGCTCTGGGGCCAACGTCCTGACTTTC.

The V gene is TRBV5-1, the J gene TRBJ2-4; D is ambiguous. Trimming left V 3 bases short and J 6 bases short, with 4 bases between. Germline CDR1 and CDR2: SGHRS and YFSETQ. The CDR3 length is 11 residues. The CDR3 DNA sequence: TGCGCCAGCAGCTACGGAAACATTCAGTACTTC. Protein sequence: CASSYGNIQYF.

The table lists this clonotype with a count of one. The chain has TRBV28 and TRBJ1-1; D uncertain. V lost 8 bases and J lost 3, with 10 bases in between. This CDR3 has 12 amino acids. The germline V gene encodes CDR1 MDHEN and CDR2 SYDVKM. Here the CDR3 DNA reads TGTGCCAGCCTACAGAGACACACTGAAGCTTTCTTT. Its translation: CASLQRHTEAFF.

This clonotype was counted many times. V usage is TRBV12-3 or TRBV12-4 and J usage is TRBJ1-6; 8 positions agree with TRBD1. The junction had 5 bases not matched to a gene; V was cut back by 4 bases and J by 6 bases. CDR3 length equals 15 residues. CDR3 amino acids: CASSSGDRPNSPLHF. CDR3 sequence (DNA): TGTGCCAGCAGTTCCGGGGACAGGCCTAATTCACCCCTCCACTTT.

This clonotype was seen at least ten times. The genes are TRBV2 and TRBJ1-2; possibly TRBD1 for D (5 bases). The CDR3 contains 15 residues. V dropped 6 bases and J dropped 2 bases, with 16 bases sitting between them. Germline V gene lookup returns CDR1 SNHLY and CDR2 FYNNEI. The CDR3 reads CASREPLGPNYGYTF. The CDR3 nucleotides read TGTGCCAGCAGAGAACCCTTGGGACCGAACTATGGCTACACCTTC.

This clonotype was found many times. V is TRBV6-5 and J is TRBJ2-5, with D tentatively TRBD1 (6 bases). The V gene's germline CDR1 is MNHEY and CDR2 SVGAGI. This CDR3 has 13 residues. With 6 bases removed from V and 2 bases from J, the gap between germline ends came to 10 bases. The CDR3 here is CASSRGWQETQYF. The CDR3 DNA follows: TGTGCCAGCAGCAGGGGCTGGCAAGAGACCCAGTACTTC.

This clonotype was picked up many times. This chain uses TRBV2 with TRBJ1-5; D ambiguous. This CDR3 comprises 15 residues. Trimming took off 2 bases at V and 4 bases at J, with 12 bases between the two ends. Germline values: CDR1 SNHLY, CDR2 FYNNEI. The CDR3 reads CASSEFGQPNQPQHF. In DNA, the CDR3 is TGTGCCAGCAGTGAATTTGGGCAGCCTAATCAGCCCCAGCATTTT.